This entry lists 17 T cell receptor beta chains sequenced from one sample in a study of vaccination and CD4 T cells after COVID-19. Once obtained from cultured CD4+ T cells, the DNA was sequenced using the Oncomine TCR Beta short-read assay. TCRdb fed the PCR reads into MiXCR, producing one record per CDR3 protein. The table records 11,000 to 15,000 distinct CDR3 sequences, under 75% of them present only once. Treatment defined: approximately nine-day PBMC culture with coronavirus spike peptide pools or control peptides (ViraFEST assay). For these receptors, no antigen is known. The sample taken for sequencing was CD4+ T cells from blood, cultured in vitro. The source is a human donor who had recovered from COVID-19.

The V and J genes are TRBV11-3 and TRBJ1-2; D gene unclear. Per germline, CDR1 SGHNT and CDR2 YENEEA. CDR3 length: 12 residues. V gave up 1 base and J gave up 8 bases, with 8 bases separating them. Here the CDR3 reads CASSLGVMGYTF. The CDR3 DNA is TGTGCCAGCAGCTTAGGGGTCATGGGCTACACCTTC.

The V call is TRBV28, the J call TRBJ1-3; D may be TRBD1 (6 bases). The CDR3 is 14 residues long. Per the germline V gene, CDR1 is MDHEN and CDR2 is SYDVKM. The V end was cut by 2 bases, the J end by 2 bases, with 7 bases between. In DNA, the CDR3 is TGTGCCAGCAGTTTAGGGGGGCCTGGAAACACCATATATTTT. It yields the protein CASSLGGPGNTIYF.

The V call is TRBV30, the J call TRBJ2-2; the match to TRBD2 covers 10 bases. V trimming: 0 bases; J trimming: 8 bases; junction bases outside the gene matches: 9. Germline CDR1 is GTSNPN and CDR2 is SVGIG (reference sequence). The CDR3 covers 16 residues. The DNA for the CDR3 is TGTGCCTGGAGTGTACGCGGTAGCGGGGGGATGGGGGAGCTGTTTTTT. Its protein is CAWSVRGSGGMGELFF.

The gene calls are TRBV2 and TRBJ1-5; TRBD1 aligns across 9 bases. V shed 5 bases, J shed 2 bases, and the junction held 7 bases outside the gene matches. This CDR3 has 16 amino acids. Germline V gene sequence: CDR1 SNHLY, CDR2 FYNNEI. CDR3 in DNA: TGTGCCAGCAGTACAGGGGGCGGGGTGGGCAATCAGCCCCAGCATTTT. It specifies CASSTGGGVGNQPQHF.

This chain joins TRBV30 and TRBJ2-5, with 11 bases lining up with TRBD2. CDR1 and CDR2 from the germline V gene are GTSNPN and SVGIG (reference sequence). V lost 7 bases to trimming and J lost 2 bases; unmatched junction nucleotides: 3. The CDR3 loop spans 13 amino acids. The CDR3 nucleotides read TGTGCCTCCACTAGCGGGGGACAAGAGACCCAGTACTTC. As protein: CASTSGGQETQYF. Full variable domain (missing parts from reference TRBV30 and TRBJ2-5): SQTIHQWPATLVQPVGSPLSLECTVEGTSNPNLYWYRQAAGRGLQLLFYSVGIGQISSEVPQNLSASRPQDRQFILSSKKLLLSDSGFYLCASTSGGQETQYFGPGTRLLVL.

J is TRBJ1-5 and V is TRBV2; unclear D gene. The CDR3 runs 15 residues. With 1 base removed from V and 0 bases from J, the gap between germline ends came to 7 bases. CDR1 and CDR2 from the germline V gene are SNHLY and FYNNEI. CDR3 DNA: TGTGCCAGCAGTGAAGAGGCGTATAGCAATCAGCCCCAGCATTTT. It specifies CASSEEAYSNQPQHF.

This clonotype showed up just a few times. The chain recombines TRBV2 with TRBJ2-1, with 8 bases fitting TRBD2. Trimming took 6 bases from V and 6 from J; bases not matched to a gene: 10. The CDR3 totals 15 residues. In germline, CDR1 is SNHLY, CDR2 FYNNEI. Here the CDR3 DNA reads TGTGCCAGCAGCCTCGGGAGGGCCCAGGGCAATGAGCAGTTCTTC. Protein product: CASSLGRAQGNEQFF.

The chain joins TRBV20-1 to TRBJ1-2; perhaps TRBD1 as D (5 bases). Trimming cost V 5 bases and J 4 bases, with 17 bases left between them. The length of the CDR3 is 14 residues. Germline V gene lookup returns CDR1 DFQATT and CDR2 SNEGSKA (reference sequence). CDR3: CSAVPGRSGYGYTF. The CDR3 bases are TGCAGTGCTGTACCAGGGAGAAGTGGCTATGGCTACACCTTC.

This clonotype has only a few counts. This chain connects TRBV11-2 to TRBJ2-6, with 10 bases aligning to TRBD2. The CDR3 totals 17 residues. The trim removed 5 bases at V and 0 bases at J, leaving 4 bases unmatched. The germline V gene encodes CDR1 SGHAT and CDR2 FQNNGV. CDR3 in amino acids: CASSVGLAISGANVLTF. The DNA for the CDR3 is TGTGCCAGCAGCGTGGGACTAGCGATCTCTGGGGCCAACGTCCTGACTTTC.

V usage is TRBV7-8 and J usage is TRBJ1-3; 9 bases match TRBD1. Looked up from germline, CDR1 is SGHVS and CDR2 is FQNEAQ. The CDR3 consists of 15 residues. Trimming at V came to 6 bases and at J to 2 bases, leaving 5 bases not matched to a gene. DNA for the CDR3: TGTGCCAGCAGTCCACAGGGGGCGCCTGGAAACACCATATATTTT. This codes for CASSPQGAPGNTIYF.

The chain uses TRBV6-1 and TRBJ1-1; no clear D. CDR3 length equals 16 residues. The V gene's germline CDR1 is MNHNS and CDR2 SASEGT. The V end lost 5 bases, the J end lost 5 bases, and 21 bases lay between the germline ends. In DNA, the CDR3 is TGTGCCAGCAGTCGCAGGCCCGTCACCACTGGGACTGAAGCTTTCTTT. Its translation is CASSRRPVTTGTEAFF.

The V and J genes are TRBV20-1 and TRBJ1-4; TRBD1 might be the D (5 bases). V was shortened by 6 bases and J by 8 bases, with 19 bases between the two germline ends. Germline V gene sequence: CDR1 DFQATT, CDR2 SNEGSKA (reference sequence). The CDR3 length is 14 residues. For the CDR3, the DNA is TGCAGTGCGGGGCGCCAGGATGGTGGAGAAAAACTGTTTTTT. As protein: CSAGRQDGGEKLFF.

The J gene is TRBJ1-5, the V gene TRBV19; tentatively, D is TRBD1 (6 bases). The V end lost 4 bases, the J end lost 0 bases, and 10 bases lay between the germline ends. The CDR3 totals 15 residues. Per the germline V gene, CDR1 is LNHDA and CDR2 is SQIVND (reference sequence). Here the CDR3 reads CASSRGAYSNQPQHF. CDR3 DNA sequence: TGTGCCAGTAGTAGGGGGGCTTATAGCAATCAGCCCCAGCATTTT.

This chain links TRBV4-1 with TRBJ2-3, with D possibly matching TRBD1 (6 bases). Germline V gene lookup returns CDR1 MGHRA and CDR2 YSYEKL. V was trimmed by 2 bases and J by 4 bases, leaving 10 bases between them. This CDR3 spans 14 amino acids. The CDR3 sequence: CASSQPGVADTQYF. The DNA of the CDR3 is TGCGCCAGCAGCCAACCAGGGGTAGCAGATACGCAGTATTTT.

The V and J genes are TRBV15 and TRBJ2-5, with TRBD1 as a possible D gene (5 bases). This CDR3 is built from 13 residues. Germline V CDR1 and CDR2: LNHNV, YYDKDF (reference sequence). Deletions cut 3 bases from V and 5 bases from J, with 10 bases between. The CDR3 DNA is TGTGCCACCAGCAGCCCACAGGTGGAGACCCAGTACTTC. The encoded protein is CATSSPQVETQYF. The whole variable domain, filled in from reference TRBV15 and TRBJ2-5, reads DAMVIQNPRYQVTQFGKPVTLSCSQTLNHNVMYWYQQKSSQAPKLLFHYYDKDFNNEADTPDNFQSRRPNTSFCFLDIRSPGLGDTAMYLCATSSPQVETQYFGPGTRLLVL.

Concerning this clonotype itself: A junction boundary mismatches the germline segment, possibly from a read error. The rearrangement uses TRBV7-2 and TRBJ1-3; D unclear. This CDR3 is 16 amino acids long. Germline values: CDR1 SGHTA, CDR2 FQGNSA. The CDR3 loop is CASSLPGSGSGDTIYF. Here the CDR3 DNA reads TGTGCCAGCAGCTTACCTGGGTCAGGCTCTGGAGACACCATATATTTT. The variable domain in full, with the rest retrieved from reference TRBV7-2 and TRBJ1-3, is GAGVSQSPSNKVTEKGKDVELRCDPISGHTALYWYRQSLGQGLEFLIYFQGNSAPDKSGLPSDRFSAERTGGSVSTLTIQRTQQEDSAVYLCASSLPGSGSGDTIYFGEGSWLTVV.

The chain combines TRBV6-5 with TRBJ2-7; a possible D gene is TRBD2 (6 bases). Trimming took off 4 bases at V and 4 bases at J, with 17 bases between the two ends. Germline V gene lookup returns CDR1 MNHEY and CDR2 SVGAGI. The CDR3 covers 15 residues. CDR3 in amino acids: CASSSTRDSLYEQYF. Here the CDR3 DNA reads TGTGCCAGCAGTTCTACGCGGGACTCATTATACGAGCAGTACTTC.